What follows describes a single T cell receptor (beta chain). These data belong to a study of blood T cell repertoires in COVID-19. This table comes from immunoSEQ multiplex PCR, and its TCRdb copy is limited to in-frame clones, with some not included. The sample has a few hundred thousand clones, 90% seen once. The receptor comes from a young man who had been exposed to COVID-19. The specimen sequenced was PBMCs or T cells enriched from blood (not recorded which).

The CDR3 DNA reads TGCAGTGCTAGTCCCGCGGGGGGCTTCCATGAGCAGTTCTTC. The encoded protein is CSASPAGGFHEQFF. The V gene is TRBV20-1, the J gene TRBJ2-1, with 8 positions matching TRBD2. V was clipped by 3 bases and J by 8 bases; unmatched bases: 9. The CDR3 runs to 14 residues. Germline assignment: CDR1 DFQATT and CDR2 SNEGSKA (reference sequence).